Shown below are 19 T cell receptor beta chains from a single sample sequenced in a study of blood T cell repertoires in COVID-19. The data were produced by immunoSEQ multiplex PCR, yet TCRdb's version contains in-frame clones alone and is incomplete. The table shows approximately 250,000 clones, with about 88% occurring only once. The sample was PBMCs or T cells enriched from blood (not recorded which). These receptors all come from a woman aged 55-69 years in a cohort exposed to, infected with or recovered from COVID-19 (not recorded which).

The chain has TRBV30 and TRBJ1-2; the D is unclear. CDR3 length: 13 residues. Germline CDR1 reads GTSNPN; CDR2 reads SVGIG (reference sequence). The V end was cut by 2 bases, the J end by 2 bases, with 9 bases between. CDR3 DNA sequence: TGTGCCTGGAGTCACGGGGTGAACTATGGCTACACCTTC. This sequence encodes CAWSHGVNYGYTF.

The genes are TRBV28 and TRBJ2-6, with a tentative D call TRBD1 (6 bases). V dropped 6 bases and J dropped 0 bases, with 9 bases sitting between them. The CDR3 runs to 15 residues. Germline CDR1 reads MDHEN; CDR2 reads SYDVKM. The CDR3 loop is CASRKGGSGANVLTF. CDR3 nucleotides: TGTGCCAGCAGGAAAGGGGGCTCTGGGGCCAACGTCCTGACTTTC.

This chain joins TRBV9 and TRBJ2-2, with D possibly matching TRBD1 (6 bases). Germline V CDR1 and CDR2: SGDLS, YYNGEE. The germline V and J ends were trimmed by 3 bases and 4 bases, with 10 bases remaining between them. CDR3 length: 14 residues. The CDR3 spells CASSEGQFTGELFF. Here the CDR3 DNA reads TGTGCCAGCAGCGAGGGACAATTCACCGGGGAGCTGTTTTTT.

The V and J genes are TRBV2 and TRBJ2-5; D is possibly TRBD1 (6 bases). This CDR3 comprises 14 residues. Per the germline V gene, CDR1 is SNHLY and CDR2 is FYNNEI. Trimming cost V 7 bases and J 3 bases, with 15 bases left between them. CDR3 in amino acids: CASNLAWTEETQYF. The CDR3 DNA follows: TGTGCCAGCAACCTTGCATGGACAGAAGAGACCCAGTACTTC.

The V call is TRBV7-9, the J call TRBJ1-1, with 7 bases that match TRBD1. The germline V gene encodes CDR1 SEHNR and CDR2 FQNEAQ (reference sequence). V lost 5 bases, J lost 7 bases, and 16 bases stayed unmatched. The CDR3 extends over 16 amino acids. CDR3 sequence reads: CASSLPRQGSLIEAFF. For the CDR3, the DNA is TGTGCCAGCAGCCTTCCCCGACAGGGTAGTTTGATTGAAGCTTTCTTT. The full variable domain, in which reference TRBV7-9 and TRBJ1-1 provide the parts outside the CDR3, is DTGVSQNPRHKITKRGQNVTFRCDPISEHNRLYWYRQTLGQGPEFLTYFQNEAQLEKSRLLSDRFSAERPKGSFSTLEIQRTEQGDSAMYLCASSLPRQGSLIEAFFGQGTRLTVV.

The rearrangement uses TRBV9 and TRBJ2-1; 15 bases are shared with TRBD2. The CDR3 is 17 amino acids. V shed 2 bases, J shed 3 bases, and the junction held 3 bases outside the gene matches. CDR1 is SGDLS and CDR2 is YYNGEE in the germline V gene. The DNA of the CDR3 is TGTGCCAGCAGCGTCCGGACTAGCGGGAGGGGCTACAATGAGCAGTTCTTC. Translating gives CASSVRTSGRGYNEQFF.

This clone showed up just a few times. The J gene is TRBJ1-5, the V gene TRBV7-2; possible D gene TRBD1, 6 bases. The CDR3 totals 14 residues. The V end was cut by 2 bases, the J end by 6 bases, with 11 bases between. Germline loops: CDR1 SGHTA, CDR2 FQGNSA. The CDR3 DNA reads as TGTGCCAGCAGCTTACTACAGGGACGTCAGCCCCAGCATTTT. Its translation: CASSLLQGRQPQHF.

Here the CDR3 reads CASSLLSGQGADGNTIYF. The CDR3, as DNA: TGTGCCAGCAGCTTATTGTCGGGACAGGGGGCAGACGGAAACACCATATATTTT. V is TRBV7-9 and J is TRBJ1-3, with 12 positions matching TRBD1. V dropped 2 bases and J dropped 4; count of bases not matched to a gene: 9. The germline V gene encodes CDR1 SEHNR and CDR2 FQNEAQ (reference sequence). This CDR3 has 18 residues.

V usage is TRBV27 and J usage is TRBJ1-2; weak D call: TRBD1 (6 bases). Trimming stripped 3 bases from V and 8 bases from J, with 13 bases between. This CDR3 comprises 13 residues. The germline V gene has CDR1 MNHEY and CDR2 SMNVEV (reference sequence). The CDR3 loop reads CASSFAGARGYTF. In DNA form, the CDR3 reads TGTGCCAGCAGTTTCGCAGGGGCGCGCGGCTACACCTTC.

This clone was counted only a few times. The rearrangement joins TRBV7-9 to TRBJ2-1, with a tentative D call TRBD2 (6 bases). Trimming took off 6 bases at V and 3 bases at J, with 24 bases between the two ends. Germline assignment: CDR1 SEHNR and CDR2 FQNEAQ (reference sequence). The CDR3 covers 18 residues. CDR3 protein: CASSPGVVSREYYNEQFF. The CDR3 nucleotides read TGTGCCAGCAGTCCGGGAGTTGTTAGCCGGGAATACTACAATGAGCAGTTCTTC.

CDR3 protein: CASSAGRTNYGYTF. The CDR3 DNA sequence: TGTGCCAGCTCCGCGGGACGGACTAACTATGGCTACACCTTC. V usage is TRBV28 and J usage is TRBJ1-2, with D perhaps matching TRBD1 (5 bases). Trimming removed 8 bases at V and 0 bases at J, with 13 bases between. This CDR3 contains 14 residues. Germline V gene sequence: CDR1 MDHEN, CDR2 SYDVKM.

This clone was counted between two and nine times. V usage is TRBV5-1 and J usage is TRBJ2-2; a weak D match, TRBD2 (5 bases). The CDR3 spans 13 residues. Germline CDR1 SGHRS, CDR2 YFSETQ. V was cut by 5 bases and J by 4 bases, with 9 bases left in between. In DNA, the CDR3 is TGCGCCAGCAGGCGCGGAGGCACCGGGGAGCTGTTTTTT. It encodes CASRRGGTGELFF.

J is TRBJ1-2 and V is TRBV19, with 8 bases identical to TRBD1. Germline V gene data show CDR1 as LNHDA and CDR2 as SQIVND (reference sequence). Trimming removed 4 bases from V and 1 base from J; junction bases left unmatched: 5. CDR3 length: 15 residues. This chain's CDR3 is CASSKTGQDNYGYTF. For the CDR3, the DNA is TGTGCCAGTAGTAAAACGGGACAGGATAACTATGGCTACACCTTC.

This clone was observed a single time. This chain links TRBV19 with TRBJ1-2, with D perhaps matching TRBD1 (6 bases). Between the trimmed V and J ends, which lost 3 bases and 8 bases, there was a span of 13 bases. The germline CDR1 and CDR2 sequences are LNHDA and SQIVND (reference sequence). The CDR3 runs to 13 residues. The CDR3, as DNA: TGTGCCAGTAGTATCCTCAGGGGCGACGGCTACACCTTC. Encoded protein: CASSILRGDGYTF.

The chain employs TRBV11-2 and TRBJ2-1, with D possibly matching TRBD2 (6 bases). Trimming cost V 2 bases and J 0 bases, with 11 bases left between them. In germline, CDR1 is SGHAT, CDR2 FQNNGV. This CDR3 is 16 amino acids long. The CDR3 protein is CASSLRPGSSYNEQFF. The CDR3 coding sequence is TGTGCCAGCAGCTTACGCCCCGGGAGCTCCTACAATGAGCAGTTCTTC.

The V call is TRBV27, the J call TRBJ2-3; D perhaps matches TRBD1 (6 bases). With 5 bases removed from V and 6 bases from J, the gap between germline ends came to 15 bases. Per germline, CDR1 MNHEY and CDR2 SMNVEV (reference sequence). This CDR3 spans 14 amino acids. The DNA of the CDR3 is TGTGCCAGCAGTCTCCGGACTCAGGGGGATACGCAGTATTTT. Protein product: CASSLRTQGDTQYF.

The rearrangement links TRBV28 to TRBJ1-1; D is possibly TRBD1 (5 bases). There are 14 residues in the CDR3. The V gene lost 3 bases and the J gene lost 4 bases, with 12 bases spanning the gap. Germline V gene data show CDR1 as MDHEN and CDR2 as SYDVKM. CDR3 bases: TGTGCCAGCAGTTTGTCAGGGATCGGCACTGAAGCTTTCTTT. This encodes CASSLSGIGTEAFF.

This clone was seen only a few times. In nucleotides, the CDR3 is TGTGCCAGTAGTACAGGGAACGCTGGCTACACCTTC. This translates into CASSTGNAGYTF. The chain carries TRBV19 and TRBJ1-2; a weak D match, TRBD1 (5 bases). V was clipped by 4 bases and J by 7 bases, with 10 bases between them. Germline assignment: CDR1 LNHDA and CDR2 SQIVND (reference sequence). This CDR3 is built from 12 residues.

As concerns this clone: One end of the junction fails to match germline, which may point to a read error. V gene TRBV16 combines with J gene TRBJ1-2; D call uncertain. This CDR3 has 14 residues. Germline CDR1 reads KGHSY; CDR2 reads FQNENV. CDR3 DNA: TGTGCCAGCAGTCAATCGAGAGGTAATCGGGGCTACACCTTC. Translating it yields CASSQSRGNRGYTF.